These T cell receptor beta chains were read from a single sample in a study of T cell repertoires in cytomegalovirus infection. The antigens for these receptors are not known. TCRdb processed the reads anew with MiXCR; each CDR3 protein has one entry. Among hundreds of thousands of distinct CDR3 sequences listed, roughly 30% were seen once. This sample comprised cultured CD8+ T cells from PBMCs, obtained from culture after CMV antigen stimulation. These receptors were collected from a human donor in good health (CMV status not recorded). Some clones in this sample may be carry-over from other donors' samples. Each CDR3 is given with its conserved first and last residue. D genes are given only for firm matches. Some rows have no size entry. The others give once, few or many, or a class for an expanded clone.

v_call: TRBV7-9
d_call: -
clone_size: -
j_call: TRBJ2-6
cdr3_nt: TGTGCCAGCAGTCAGAGAGACTCTGGGGCCAACGTCCTGACTTTC
cdr3_aa: CASSQRDSGANVLTF

v_call: TRBV7-9
d_call: TRBD1
clone_size: -
j_call: TRBJ1-5
cdr3_nt: TGTGCCAGCAGCGCCGGGACAGGAGATCAGCCCCAGCATTTT
cdr3_aa: CASSAGTGDQPQHF

v_call: TRBV10-3
d_call: -
clone_size: few
j_call: TRBJ2-3
cdr3_nt: TGTGCCATCAGTGAGGACACAGATACGCAGTATTTT
cdr3_aa: CAISEDTDTQYF

v_call: TRBV2
d_call: -
clone_size: -
j_call: TRBJ1-2
cdr3_nt: TGTGCCAGCAGTGCAGTGGGGGGGCGTCGAGGCTACACCTTC
cdr3_aa: CASSAVGGRRGYTF

v_call: TRBV6-1
d_call: -
clone_size: -
j_call: TRBJ1-5
cdr3_nt: TGTGCCAGCGACAACAGGGTTGATAGCAATCAGCCCCAGCATTTT
cdr3_aa: CASDNRVDSNQPQHF

v_call: TRBV7-9
d_call: TRBD1
clone_size: -
j_call: TRBJ2-2
cdr3_nt: TGTGCCAGCAGCCCCCGGGACAGGGGGTTTAGCACCGGGGAGCTGTTTTTT
cdr3_aa: CASSPRDRGFSTGELFF

v_call: TRBV20-1
d_call: -
clone_size: -
j_call: TRBJ2-1
cdr3_nt: TGCAGTGCTAGAGAGGACTATGAGCAGTTCTTC
cdr3_aa: CSAREDYEQFF

v_call: TRBV7-2
d_call: -
clone_size: few
j_call: TRBJ2-5
cdr3_nt: TGTGCCAGCAGTCTCACGTCCCTAGCCGGGGAGACCCAGTACTTC
cdr3_aa: CASSLTSLAGETQYF

v_call: TRBV4-3
d_call: -
clone_size: few
j_call: TRBJ2-2
cdr3_nt: TGCGCCAGCAGCCAAGAGGCCGGAGCCACCGGGGAGCTGTTTTTT
cdr3_aa: CASSQEAGATGELFF

v_call: TRBV19
d_call: -
clone_size: few
j_call: TRBJ2-1
cdr3_nt: TGTGCCAGTACCCTGGGTGGGTTCTCCTACAATGAGCAGTTCTTC
cdr3_aa: CASTLGGFSYNEQFF

v_call: TRBV6-5
d_call: -
clone_size: -
j_call: TRBJ2-2
cdr3_nt: TGTGCCAGCTTTAACAGGCGAACCGGGGAGCTGTTTTTT
cdr3_aa: CASFNRRTGELFF

v_call: TRBV27
d_call: -
clone_size: -
j_call: TRBJ1-3
cdr3_nt: TGTGCCAGCAGCCCCGGTGGGGGGTTAAGGCAAGGAAACACCATATATTTT
cdr3_aa: CASSPGGGLRQGNTIYF

v_call: TRBV10-2
d_call: -
clone_size: -
j_call: TRBJ2-6
cdr3_nt: TGCGCCAGTCAGCTGGGGACCTCTGGGGCCAACGTCCTGACTTTC
cdr3_aa: CASQLGTSGANVLTF

v_call: TRBV6-1
d_call: -
clone_size: few
j_call: TRBJ2-7
cdr3_nt: TGTGCCAGCGCTGGAACCGGGACCCTTAACTTC
cdr3_aa: CASAGTGTLNF

v_call: TRBV19
d_call: -
clone_size: -
j_call: TRBJ1-1
cdr3_nt: TGTGCCAGTAGGTCCTCAGCGGTGGCGGCTTTCTTT
cdr3_aa: CASRSSAVAAFF

v_call: TRBV20-1
d_call: TRBD2
clone_size: -
j_call: TRBJ2-7
cdr3_nt: TGCAGTGCTAGAAGGGAGCGGGGGGCCTTCTACGAGCAGTACTTC
cdr3_aa: CSARRERGAFYEQYF

v_call: TRBV2
d_call: -
clone_size: few
j_call: TRBJ2-3
cdr3_nt: TGTGCCAGCAGTCCCCGGGACACCCGGGGAACAGATACGCAGTATTTT
cdr3_aa: CASSPRDTRGTDTQYF

v_call: TRBV19
d_call: TRBD1
clone_size: few
j_call: TRBJ2-3
cdr3_nt: TGTGCCAGTAGTATCAGAGACAGGGTTACAGATACGCAGTATTTT
cdr3_aa: CASSIRDRVTDTQYF

v_call: TRBV4-1
d_call: TRBD2
clone_size: -
j_call: TRBJ2-1
cdr3_nt: TGCGCCTGCTCGACTAGCGGGGACCTAGAGTCCTACAATGAGCAGTTCTTC
cdr3_aa: CACSTSGDLESYNEQFF

v_call: TRBV4-1
d_call: TRBD2
clone_size: -
j_call: TRBJ2-1
cdr3_nt: TGCGCCAGCAGCCAACTAGCGGGGGGCCACAATGAGCAGTTCTTC
cdr3_aa: CASSQLAGGHNEQFF

v_call: TRBV11-2
d_call: -
clone_size: few
j_call: TRBJ2-2
cdr3_nt: TGTGCCAGCAGCTTAGATTTACATCTTGGGACGCAGGGGGGGACCGGGGAGCTGTTTTTT
cdr3_aa: CASSLDLHLGTQGGTGELFF

v_call: TRBV7-8
d_call: TRBD2
clone_size: -
j_call: TRBJ2-1
cdr3_nt: TGTGCCAGCAGCTTACCGGGACTAGCGGGGGGGGTGGAGCAGTTCTTC
cdr3_aa: CASSLPGLAGGVEQFF

v_call: TRBV6-5
d_call: -
clone_size: -
j_call: TRBJ2-4
cdr3_nt: TGTGCCAGCTCACAGGGTTTTTACAACCGAGCCAAAAACATTCAGTACTTC
cdr3_aa: CASSQGFYNRAKNIQYF

v_call: TRBV9
d_call: -
clone_size: -
j_call: TRBJ1-1
cdr3_nt: TGTGCCAGCAGCGTAGTCTGGGGGAACACTGAAGCTTTCTTT
cdr3_aa: CASSVVWGNTEAFF

v_call: TRBV7-8
d_call: -
clone_size: many
j_call: TRBJ2-6
cdr3_nt: TGTGCCAGCCAAGGGGCTGGGGCCAACGTCCTGACTTTC
cdr3_aa: CASQGAGANVLTF